The sequence of this T cell receptor (beta chain) was determined in a study of radiotherapy plus CTLA-4 blockade in lung cancer. General study points: Interferon-beta, together with early blood T cell clone dynamics, reportedly best predicted response. Some TCR clones had been derived from tumors. These clones expanded in peripheral blood after radiotherapy plus ipilimumab.

Enrolled patients, whose metastatic non-small-cell lung cancer was chemo-refractory, received focal radiation plus CTLA-4 blockade with ipilimumab. This clone turned up a few times. What it recognizes is unknown. The assay was immunoSEQ multiplex PCR, and TCRdb's table has in-frame clones only and misses some. The data show 35,000 to 55,000 clones, with approximately 80% seen just once and approximately 2.5% held by the top ten. Germline V CDR1 and CDR2: KGHSH, LQKENI. The CDR3 totals 15 residues. Trimming left V 3 bases short and J 6 bases short, with 14 bases between. The sequencing used peripheral blood, collected from a patient treated with radiotherapy plus ipilimumab. The rearrangement links TRBV18 to TRBJ2-2, with D unresolved. This TCR was sampled from a human donor with non-small cell lung cancer whose response to radiotherapy plus ipilimumab could not be evaluated. The CDR3 reads CASSPNSAYAGELFF. CDR3 in DNA: TGTGCCAGCTCACCCAATTCTGCCTACGCCGGGGAGCTGTTTTTT.